The 31 T cell receptor beta chains below all came from one sample that was sequenced in a study of tumor-infiltrating lymphocytes in primary liver carcinoma. It was from roughly 20-30 mg of unsorted bulk tissue that RNA and DNA were co-extracted. A primer matching the constant region was used to make TCR beta cDNA from 500 to 600 ng of total RNA. TCR beta libraries came from three nested multiplex PCR rounds using slightly modified ARM-PCR. Amplification in the first two PCR rounds was performed using TRBV1-TRBV30 forward primers and a C-beta reverse primer for 10 cycles each. TCRdb used MiXCR to reprocess the multiplex PCR reads, holding one entry per CDR3 protein. This table has 35,000 to 40,000 distinct CDR3 sequences, roughly 77% appearing once. The sequencing input was tumor-adjacent normal liver tissue. The receptors were sampled from a man between 35 and 55 years old with primary liver carcinoma and hepatitis B virus infection.

Worth noting for this clonotype: The junction and the germline gene differ at one end; a read error may be behind it. The chain uses TRBV6-2 or TRBV6-3 and TRBJ2-7, with a possible D match to TRBD2 (5 bases). CDR1 and CDR2 from the germline V gene are MNHEY and SVGEGT. The CDR3 runs to 14 residues. The CDR3 loop is CTRSSLLADYEQYF. The CDR3 DNA is TGTACCAGAAGTTCGTTGCTAGCCGACTACGAGCAGTACTTC.

The V and J genes are TRBV4-2 and TRBJ2-7; D is unresolved. Germline CDR1 is LGHNA and CDR2 is YNFKEQ. Trimming shortened V by 1 base and J by 5 bases, and 12 bases separated the two germline ends. The CDR3 spans 14 residues. The chain's CDR3 is CASSQVVSQDEQYF. DNA for the CDR3: TGTGCCAGCAGCCAAGTTGTATCCCAAGACGAGCAGTACTTC.

This clonotype is judged medium-sized. The rearrangement joins TRBV29-1 to TRBJ2-7, with a possible D match to TRBD2 (5 bases). CDR1 is SQVTM and CDR2 is ANQGSEA in the germline V gene. Trimming cost V 1 base and J 7 bases, with 5 bases left between them. This CDR3 has 10 amino acids. CDR3 sequence: CSVEGEEQYF. The CDR3 bases are TGCAGCGTTGAAGGGGAGGAGCAGTACTTC.

Remarks on this clonotype: Here the CDR3 omits its conserved ending phenylalanine or tryptophan, so a read error is the likely source. The chain links TRBV7-9 to TRBJ2-7, with D perhaps TRBD2 (6 bases). Trimming stripped 5 bases from V and 5 bases from J, with 19 bases between. This CDR3 spans 15 amino acids. Looked up from germline, CDR1 is SEHNR and CDR2 is FQNEAQ (reference sequence). CDR3 residues: CASSRTGRGEDEQYL. CDR3 nucleotide sequence: TGTGCCAGCAGCCGAACTGGGAGAGGGGAGGACGAGCAGTACTTA.

Of note for this clonotype: Mismatch with germline at one junction end may stem from a read error. V usage is TRBV4-1 and J usage is TRBJ2-3; TRBD2 aligns across 13 bases. Germline V CDR1 and CDR2: MGHRA, YSYEKL. The length of the CDR3 is 18 residues. The CDR3 DNA sequence: TGCGCCGGCAGCCAAGGGGGGAGACTAGCGGGAGGACCAGTTACGCAGTATTTT. This gives the protein CAGSQGGRLAGGPVTQYF.

V usage is TRBV6-2 or TRBV6-3 and J usage is TRBJ1-4; D unresolved. Germline lookup yields CDR1 MNHEY and CDR2 SVGEGT. This CDR3 is built from 15 residues. V lost 6 bases, J lost 2 bases, and 13 bases lay in between. The CDR3 here is CASRALVRTNEKLFF. The CDR3 DNA reads TGTGCCAGCAGAGCGTTGGTACGGACTAATGAAAAACTGTTTTTT.

The sample holds many counts of this clonotype. Since a much larger clone is just one base distant, this may be a read error. The genes are TRBV6-1 and TRBJ1-2; D may be TRBD1 (5 bases). The CDR3 covers 15 residues. V gave up 6 bases and J gave up 6 bases, with 20 bases separating them. The germline CDR1 and CDR2 sequences are MNHNS and SASEGT. Here the CDR3 DNA reads TGTGCCAGCAGCGAGAGCGCCGAGGGGTACAATGGCTACACCTTC. Its protein product is CASSESAEGYNGYTF.

Comments on this clonotype: One junction end disagrees with the germline gene, perhaps due to a read error. This chain uses TRBV11-2 with TRBJ2-1, with D maybe TRBD1 (5 bases). The CDR3 totals 14 residues. The germline V gene encodes CDR1 SGHAT and CDR2 FQNNGV. CDR3 nucleotides: TGTGCCAGCAGCTTATCTAGATTGGGGCATGAACAGTTCTTC. Encoded protein: CASSLSRLGHEQFF.

This clonotype was detected only a few times. One end of the junction is discordant with germline, which a read error may explain. This chain connects TRBV5-4 to TRBJ2-5, with 9 positions matching TRBD1. The CDR3 runs to 14 residues. The germline CDR1 and CDR2 sequences are SGHNT and YYREEE (reference sequence). The CDR3 loop reads CASSATGGQEAQYF. The CDR3 region has the DNA TGTGCCAGCAGCGCGACAGGGGGTCAAGAGGCCCAGTACTTC.

This clonotype was observed many times. This sequence joins TRBV18 and TRBJ2-7, with 7 bases matching TRBD1. CDR1 is KGHSH and CDR2 is LQKENI in the germline V gene. This CDR3 comprises 16 residues. V was pared by 3 bases and J by 3 bases, with 11 bases of the junction left unmatched. CDR3: CASSPSLGGSIYEQYF. CDR3 coding DNA: TGTGCCAGCTCACCGTCTTTAGGGGGCTCCATCTACGAGCAGTACTTC.

Turning to this clonotype: A read error may produce the germline difference seen at one junction end. The chain combines TRBV6-1 with TRBJ2-3; no clear D. Germline V gene sequence: CDR1 MNHNS, CDR2 SASEGT. This CDR3 has 11 residues. The CDR3 coding sequence is TGTGCCAGCAGCCACACAGATGTGCAGTTTTTT. This sequence encodes CASSHTDVQFF.

As to this clonotype: The germline gene is not matched at one end of the junction; a read error may be the cause. The chain recombines TRBV27 with TRBJ2-4; TRBD1 or TRBD2 may be the D gene (5 bases each). Per germline, CDR1 MNHEY and CDR2 SMNVEV (reference sequence). The CDR3 sequence is 15 residues long. The DNA for the CDR3 is TGTGCCGGCAGTCCGGGACGGTCTGTCCAAAACATTCAGTACTTC. Amino acid sequence: CAGSPGRSVQNIQYF.

This clonotype was recorded many times. This rearrangement joins TRBV7-9 to TRBJ1-6; 8 bases agree with TRBD1. V trimming: 4 bases; J trimming: 6 bases; junction bases outside the gene matches: 2. Germline V gene sequence: CDR1 SEHNR, CDR2 FQNEAQ (reference sequence). The CDR3 is 14 residues long. In nucleotides, the CDR3 is TGTGCCAGCAGCTCCGACAGGGGTAATTCACCCCTCCACTTT. Its protein is CASSSDRGNSPLHF.

Comment on this clonotype: Germline and junction disagree at one end, which may indicate a read error. The V and J genes are TRBV11-1 and TRBJ2-4; 10 bases map to TRBD2. This CDR3 region has 17 residues. Germline V gene data show CDR1 as SGHAT and CDR2 as FQDESV (reference sequence). The CDR3 here is CASSFPGTSDTKYIQYF. For the CDR3, the DNA is TGTGCCAGCAGCTTTCCCGGGACTAGCGATACCAAATACATTCAGTACTTC.

Note on this clonotype: The conserved final phenylalanine or tryptophan is absent from the CDR3, which likely points to a read error. The rearrangement joins TRBV11-3 to TRBJ1-5; tentatively, D is TRBD1 (5 bases). Germline V lookup: CDR1 SGHNT, CDR2 YENEEA. The CDR3 length is 15 residues. The CDR3 loop reads CTSSLDLGVAQPQHS. The CDR3 nucleotides read TGTACCAGCAGCCTAGATCTGGGGGTGGCTCAGCCCCAGCATTCT.

This sequence joins TRBV29-1 and TRBJ2-7; tentative D call: TRBD1 (6 bases). The tail of the sequence fits TRBJ2-1 better, so the J call may be wrong. Germline V gene lookup returns CDR1 SQVTM and CDR2 ANQGSEA. There are 11 residues in the CDR3. The DNA for the CDR3 is TGCAGCGTACGGGACACCTACCAGCAGTTCTTC. This encodes CSVRDTYQQFF.

This clonotype was picked up many times. The genes are TRBV28 and TRBJ2-7; TRBD2 matches at 10 bases. The germline gives CDR1 MDHEN, CDR2 SYDVKM. V trimming: 3 bases; J trimming: 0 bases; junction bases outside the gene matches: 5. There are 16 residues in the CDR3. The CDR3 protein is CASSFQGLATSYEQYF. The CDR3 nucleotides are TGTGCCAGCAGTTTTCAGGGACTAGCGACCTCCTACGAGCAGTACTTC.

Relative to its sample, this clonotype is medium-sized. The DNA of the CDR3 is TGTGCCAGCAGTATCGGGACTAGCGGGGACTACAATGAGCAGTTCTTC. Translated: CASSIGTSGDYNEQFF. The rearrangement uses TRBV6-2 or TRBV6-3 and TRBJ2-1; TRBD2 matches 13 bases. The CDR3 runs 16 residues. Germline CDR1 is MNHEY and CDR2 is SVGEGT. V shed 5 bases, J shed 3 bases, and the junction held 4 bases outside the gene matches.

In its sample, this clonotype ranks as medium-sized. CDR3 amino acids: CASSQERAGMNTEAFF. Here the CDR3 DNA reads TGCGCCAGCAGCCAAGAGCGAGCAGGGATGAACACTGAAGCTTTCTTT. This chain joins TRBV4-1 and TRBJ1-1, with a tentative D call TRBD1 (5 bases). The V gene lost 0 bases and the J gene lost 0 bases, with 11 bases spanning the gap. The germline CDR1 and CDR2 sequences are MGHRA and YSYEKL. The CDR3 is 16 amino acids.

This clonotype is a singleton in its sample. Lacking the conserved final phenylalanine or tryptophan, this CDR3 likely reflects a read error. Because the CDR3's place on the DNA is in doubt, the DNA is left out and the CDR3 is given as listed by TCRdb. The CDR3 reads CASNPRLAGTGTLYL. The chain couples TRBV6-5 to TRBJ2-3; the DNA was not compared with TRBD2, the D call given in the table. Both ends counted, the CDR3 spans 15 residues. Germline V lookup: CDR1 MNHEY, CDR2 SVGAGI.

V gene TRBV5-6 combines with J gene TRBJ2-7, with no clear D. Per germline, CDR1 SGHDT and CDR2 YYEEEE. V lost 5 bases and J 0 bases, leaving 12 bases between the germline ends. The CDR3 extends over 14 amino acids. Here the CDR3 reads CASSLWGNSYEQYF. The CDR3 DNA reads as TGTGCCAGCAGTTTATGGGGAAACTCCTACGAGCAGTACTTC. Variable domain in full (rest from reference TRBV5-6 and TRBJ2-7): DAGVTQSPTHLIKTRGQQVTLRCSPKSGHDTVSWYQQALGQGPQFIFQYYEEEERQRGNFPDRFSGHQFPNYSSELNVNALLLGDSALYLCASSLWGNSYEQYFGPGTRLTVT.

The rearrangement uses TRBV6-1 and TRBJ2-1; D might be TRBD1 (5 bases). The CDR3 is 13 residues long. Trimming removed 1 base at V and 8 bases at J, with 9 bases between. Germline values: CDR1 MNHNS, CDR2 SASEGT. The CDR3 DNA sequence: TGTGCCAGCAGTGAAGGGACAAGAGATGAGCAGTTCTTC. It translates to CASSEGTRDEQFF.

This clonotype has at least ten counts. The chain links TRBV2 to TRBJ2-7; 8 nucleotides agree with TRBD1. Germline V CDR1 and CDR2: SNHLY, FYNNEI. CDR3 length: 15 amino acids. V was pared by 8 bases and J by 2 bases, with 11 bases of the junction left unmatched. The CDR3 nucleotides read TGTGCCAGCGCCGACACAAGGGACAGGCCCTACGAGCAGTACTTC. It is translated as CASADTRDRPYEQYF.

As regards this clonotype: One end of the junction does not line up with germline, which may come from a read error. This chain connects TRBV16 to TRBJ1-2; the D is unclear. Germline CDR1 KGHSY, CDR2 FQNENV. CDR3 size: 14 residues. CDR3 DNA: TGCGCCAGCAGCCAATCGGTACCGGGGTATGGCTACACCTTC. Its translation is CASSQSVPGYGYTF.

About this clonotype itself: Germline and junction disagree at one end, which may indicate a read error. V gene TRBV5-8 combines with J gene TRBJ2-1, with D possibly called TRBD1 or TRBD2 (6 bases each). Germline CDR1 reads SGHTS; CDR2 reads YDEGEE. The CDR3 length is 14 residues. The CDR3 DNA reads as TGTGCCAGCAGCGGAGGGACAAGGATGAATGTGCAGTTCTTC. Its protein is CASSGGTRMNVQFF. Full variable domain (remainder filled in from reference TRBV5-8 and TRBJ2-1): EAGVTQSPTHLIKTRGQQATLRCSPISGHTSVYWYQQALGLGLQFLLWYDEGEERNRGNFPPRFSGRQFPNYSSELNVNALELEDSALYLCASSGGTRMNVQFFGPGTRLTVL.

A word on this clonotype: At one of its ends the junction is not consistent with the germline gene, which may arise from a read error. The V call is TRBV11-2, the J call TRBJ2-7; D is perhaps TRBD1 (5 bases). Germline V gene lookup returns CDR1 SGHAT and CDR2 FQNNGV. The CDR3 is 14 residues long. CDR3 in amino acids: CANSSNRNSYEQYF. CDR3 nucleotides: TGTGCTAACAGCTCTAACAGGAACTCCTACGAACAGTACTTC.

To note about this clonotype: An end of the junction differs from the germline gene, which may be a read error. The gene calls are TRBV5-4 and TRBJ2-3, with D perhaps matching TRBD2 (5 bases). This CDR3 region has 16 residues. From germline, CDR1 is SGHNT and CDR2 YYREEE (reference sequence). CDR3 amino acids: CVSNLLARGPTDTQYF. CDR3 coding DNA: TGTGTCAGCAACTTGCTCGCGAGAGGGCCCACAGATACGCAGTATTTT. Full variable domain (rest looked up from reference TRBV5-4 and TRBJ2-3): ETGVTQSPTHLIKTRGQQVTLRCSSQSGHNTVSWYQQALGQGPQFIFQYYREEENGRGNFPPRFSGLQFPNYSSELNVNALELDDSALYLCVSNLLARGPTDTQYFGPGTRLTVL.

The J gene is TRBJ2-1, the V gene TRBV12-3 or TRBV12-4, with a possible D match to TRBD1 (6 bases). The CDR3 contains 13 residues. The CDR3 DNA is TGTGACATCAGTCTTGGACAGAACAATGAGCAGTTCTTC. This sequence encodes CDISLGQNNEQFF.

This rearrangement joins TRBV12-3 or TRBV12-4 to TRBJ2-5; weak D call: TRBD2 (6 bases). V lost 10 bases and J lost 3, with 21 bases in between. There are 15 residues in the CDR3. The CDR3 DNA is TGTGCCATCAGCACCTACCCCGGGAGCGAAGAGACCCAGTACTTC. Translated: CAISTYPGSEETQYF.

A remark on this clonotype: Possible read error: a much larger clone is one base away. The rearrangement uses TRBV5-8 and TRBJ2-1; TRBD1 aligns across 10 bases. CDR1 and CDR2 (germline): SGHTS, YDEGEE. Trimming removed 4 bases from V and 7 bases from J; junction bases left unmatched: 5. The CDR3 sequence is 14 residues long. Written as DNA, the CDR3 is TGTGCCAGCAGCGGAGGGACAGGGGTGAATGAGCAGTTCTTC. Its protein is CASSGGTGVNEQFF.

About this clonotype itself: The junction departs from the called germline gene at one end, perhaps through a read error. The chain uses TRBV10-2 and TRBJ1-1, with D uncertain. CDR1 is WSHSY, CDR2 SAAADI, per germline. This CDR3 has 13 residues. CDR3 region: CASGDVENTETFF. CDR3 DNA sequence: TGCGCCAGCGGTGATGTAGAAAACACTGAAACTTTCTTT.